This T cell receptor (beta chain) was recorded in a study of T cell responses to AZD1222 COVID-19 vaccine. The overall study: Whether given at about 4 or about 12 weeks, second doses were pooled.

General study points: Donors were chiefly white British, with a greater number of females, and clonal diversity was perhaps underestimated.

CDR1 is DFQATT, CDR2 SNEGSKA, per germline (reference sequence). This CDR3 has 11 amino acids. V shed 6 bases and J shed 7 bases, with 12 bases lying between them. Sequencing used immunoSEQ multiplex PCR; TCRdb keeps in-frame clones, though not all of them. The sample includes about 180,000 clones, about nine tenths of them seen just once. With regard to this clone: What it recognizes is unknown.

The sample here was peripheral blood, taken on day 0 of AZD1222 vaccination. This receptor was obtained from an adult in good health. The rearrangement uses TRBV20-1 and TRBJ1-2, with a weak D call TRBD1 (5 bases). In nucleotides, the CDR3 is TGCAGTGCGCCCGGAGGGGCTGGCTACACCTTC. Translating gives CSAPGGAGYTF.